These 5 T cell receptor beta chains came from one sample sequenced in a study of OX40 agonist ivuxolimab in advanced cancers. TCRdb keeps only in-frame clones here, not all; method: immunoSEQ multiplex PCR. The data show about 58,000 clones, 70% to 80% seen once. This specimen consisted of CD4+ or CD8+ T cells sorted from blood, obtained in a trial of the OX40 agonist ivuxolimab. The receptors were gathered from an adult with an advanced solid tumor such as melanoma, head and neck, liver or kidney cancer.

The chain joins TRBV6-4 to TRBJ2-1; D unclear. The CDR3 runs 14 residues. Trimming left V 6 bases short and J 9 bases short, with 18 bases between. CDR1 and CDR2 (germline): MRHNA, SNTAGT. CDR3 residues: CASSESPWTGEQFF. CDR3 DNA: TGTGCCAGCAGCGAGTCCCCGTGGACCGGTGAGCAGTTCTTC.

The V gene is TRBV7-2, the J gene TRBJ1-2; D not resolved. The germline V gene encodes CDR1 SGHTA and CDR2 FQGNSA. The CDR3 spans 13 residues. Trimming took 5 bases from V and 8 from J, leaving 15 bases between them. The CDR3 loop reads CASSPSGGRGYTF. CDR3 bases: TGTGCCAGCAGCCCGTCGGGTGGCCGGGGCTACACCTTC.

This rearrangement joins TRBV19 to TRBJ2-7; D is unclear. The V end was cut by 5 bases, the J end by 6 bases, with 14 bases between. The CDR3 sequence is 13 residues long. Per the germline V gene, CDR1 is LNHDA and CDR2 is SQIVND (reference sequence). The CDR3 region has the DNA TGTGCCAGTAGTGACGGTTCACTTGGCGAGCAGTACTTC. Translated, it gives CASSDGSLGEQYF.

The genes are TRBV5-1 and TRBJ1-1; D not resolved. Trimming took off 2 bases at V and 4 bases at J, with 12 bases between the two ends. The CDR3 is 14 residues long. Germline assignment: CDR1 SGHRS and CDR2 YFSETQ. The CDR3 DNA reads TGCGCCAGCAGCTTCGACGGATCCGGCACTGAAGCTTTCTTT. Its translation is CASSFDGSGTEAFF.

The genes are TRBV5-8 and TRBJ2-5, with D hard to call. The germline V gene encodes CDR1 SGHTS and CDR2 YDEGEE. Trimming left V 2 bases short and J 5 bases short, with 7 bases between. This CDR3 has 12 residues. CDR3 amino acids: CASSFVEETQYF. In DNA, the CDR3 is TGTGCCAGCAGCTTCGTCGAGGAGACCCAGTACTTC. Combining the CDR3 with reference TRBV5-8 and TRBJ2-5 gives the whole variable domain EAGVTQSPTHLIKTRGQQATLRCSPISGHTSVYWYQQALGLGLQFLLWYDEGEERNRGNFPPRFSGRQFPNYSSELNVNALELEDSALYLCASSFVEETQYFGPGTRLLVL.